This T cell receptor beta chain was sequenced in a study of T cells expressing NK-cell markers. Study-level background: HCMV seropositivity marked seven of the eight sequenced donors; one was seronegative. General study results and limits: In a handful of donors, dominant clonotypes made up about 25-60.1% of CD3+CD56-NKG2C+ cells. In about six donors, dominant NKG2C+ clonotypes were roughly 1.0-7.0% of CD8+ T cells.

With regard to this clonotype: Its antigen is currently unknown.

The CDR3 has 15 amino acids. For each CDR3 protein, TCRdb gives one entry from its re-call of the 5' RACE reads, without DNA. This repertoire includes roughly 350,000 distinct CDR3 sequences. The receptor was derived from a man aged 18-69 years in good health. The specimen sequenced was blood T cells: a sorted CD56 or NKG2C T cell subset, CD4+ or CD8+ T cells, or bulk PBMC T cells (not recorded which). V and J are TRBV12-3 or TRBV12-4 and TRBJ2-6; TCRdb names TRBD1, which stays unverified in the absence of DNA. This CDR3 is CASRHRETGANVLTF.